This T cell receptor beta chain stems from a study of CD8 T cells in ankylosing spondylitis. Study-level results: The study looked at matched synovial fluid samples from ankylosing spondylitis patients. Disease-linked clones were reported to be significantly enriched there.

MiXCR was run by TCRdb on the 5' RACE reads, yielding one entry per CDR3 protein. The sample has some 130,000 distinct CDR3 sequences, approximately 13% seen once; the top ten hold 2.5% to 3%. The CDR3 runs to 15 residues. With 6 bases removed from V and 2 bases from J, the gap between germline ends came to 17 bases. The germline CDR1 and CDR2 sequences are DFQATT and SNEGSKA (reference sequence). This clonotype was counted ten times or more. Antigen: not known. Sequencing was performed on blood, either unsorted or a sorted T cell fraction (not recorded which). This receptor was taken from a female donor with ankylosing spondylitis or in good health (not recorded which). The rearrangement joins TRBV20-1 to TRBJ2-1; D call uncertain. The CDR3 DNA follows: TGCAGTGCACCCGCAGGCCACCAGGCCTACAATGAGCAGTTCTTC. The encoded protein is CSAPAGHQAYNEQFF.